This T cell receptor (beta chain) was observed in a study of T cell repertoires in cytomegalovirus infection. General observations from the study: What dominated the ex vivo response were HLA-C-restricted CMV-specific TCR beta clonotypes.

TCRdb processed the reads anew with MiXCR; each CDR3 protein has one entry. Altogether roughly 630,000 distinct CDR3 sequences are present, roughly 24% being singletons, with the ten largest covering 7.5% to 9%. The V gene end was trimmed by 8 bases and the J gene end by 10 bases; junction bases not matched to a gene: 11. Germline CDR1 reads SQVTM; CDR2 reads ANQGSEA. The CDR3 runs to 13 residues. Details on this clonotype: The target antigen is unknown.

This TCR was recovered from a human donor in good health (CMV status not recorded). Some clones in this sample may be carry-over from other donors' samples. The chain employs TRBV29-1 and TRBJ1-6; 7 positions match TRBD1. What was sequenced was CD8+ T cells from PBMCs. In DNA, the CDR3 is TGCAGCTTGGATCGGGACAGTGTCTCACCCCTCCACTTT. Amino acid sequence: CSLDRDSVSPLHF.